This passage covers 15 T cell receptor beta chains from one sample sequenced in a study of regulatory T cells in long-lasting Graves disease. CDR3 regions were amplified by Arm-PCR using iRepertoire HTBI primers to build TCR beta libraries. One entry per CDR3 protein, called by TCRdb with MiXCR from the multiplex PCR reads. Of some 440,000 distinct CDR3 sequences listed, under 25% were seen once; the top ten hold approximately 8%. Indicated time point: persistent/refractory GD, antithyroid drugs over 5 years with positive TRAb. From PBMCs, RNA was extracted and then used to make the TCR library. The sequenced sample was peripheral blood mononuclear cells (PBMCs), obtained when the disease was refractory, from a patient treated with antithyroid drugs. The receptors come from a female donor with Graves disease.

This clonotype was counted ten times or more. The chain couples TRBV28 to TRBJ1-5; perhaps TRBD1 as D (5 bases). V was trimmed by 2 bases and J by 4 bases, leaving 9 bases between them. Germline V gene lookup returns CDR1 MDHEN and CDR2 SYDVKM. The CDR3 loop spans 14 amino acids. The CDR3 DNA reads TGTGCCAGCAGTTTACTGGCAGGGAATCAGCCCCAGCATTTT. The encoded protein is CASSLLAGNQPQHF.

This clonotype was picked up a small number of times. This chain joins TRBV27 and TRBJ2-2; D remains ambiguous. V shed 8 bases and J shed 3 bases, with 7 bases lying between them. The CDR3 totals 12 residues. Germline CDR1 reads MNHEY; CDR2 reads SMNVEV (reference sequence). The CDR3 DNA follows: TGTGCCAGCTCTTATTACACCGGGGAGCTGTTTTTT. Protein: CASSYYTGELFF.

This clonotype has more than one count but fewer than ten. The CDR3 reads CASSARGPGYEQYF. The CDR3 DNA sequence: TGTGCCAGCAGTGCCCGGGGGCCAGGTTACGAGCAGTACTTC. The chain uses TRBV6-2 or TRBV6-3 and TRBJ2-7; D is possibly TRBD1 or TRBD2 (6 bases each). Between the trimmed V and J ends, which lost 5 bases and 4 bases, there was a span of 15 bases. Germline CDR1 reads MNHEY; CDR2 reads SVGEGT. The CDR3 totals 14 residues.

The chain carries TRBV7-2 and TRBJ2-5; TRBD2 is a possible D gene (6 bases). With 2 bases removed from V and 5 bases from J, the gap between germline ends came to 15 bases. The CDR3 runs 15 residues. Germline-derived CDR1 and CDR2 are SGHTA and FQGNSA. The CDR3, as DNA: TGTGCCAGCAGCTTAACGGGACCTCGGGGGGAGACCCAGTACTTC. Amino acids: CASSLTGPRGETQYF.

The rearrangement joins TRBV5-1 to TRBJ2-7, with a weak D call TRBD1 (6 bases). Between the trimmed V and J ends, which lost 5 bases and 4 bases, there was a span of 16 bases. The germline V gene encodes CDR1 SGHRS and CDR2 YFSETQ. This CDR3 has 14 residues. CDR3 residues: CASRPGQNLYEQYF. The CDR3 DNA reads as TGCGCCAGCAGACCCGGACAGAACCTTTACGAGCAGTACTTC.

This chain links TRBV2 with TRBJ2-7; weak D call: TRBD2 (7 bases). Trimming cost V 3 bases and J 6 bases, with 21 bases left between them. Germline V lookup: CDR1 SNHLY, CDR2 FYNNEI. The CDR3 consists of 16 residues. The CDR3 reads CASSEIGYGGRFEQYF. CDR3 bases: TGTGCCAGCAGTGAGATCGGTTACGGGGGGCGATTCGAGCAGTACTTC.

There are many counts of this clonotype. J is TRBJ1-2 and V is TRBV14, with D maybe TRBD1 (6 bases). V was cut by 0 bases and J by 4 bases, with 18 bases left in between. The germline V gene has CDR1 SGHDN and CDR2 FVKESK. The CDR3 has 17 residues. The CDR3 bases are TGTGCCAGCAGCCAAGATCGCCGGGGGGGCTGGGGCTATGGCTACACCTTC. Its protein product is CASSQDRRGGWGYGYTF.

The chain joins TRBV7-9 to TRBJ1-5, with D uncertain. CDR3 length: 15 amino acids. Trimming left V 1 base short and J 3 bases short, with 10 bases between. From germline, CDR1 is SEHNR and CDR2 FQNEAQ (reference sequence). The CDR3 is CASSLGGPDNQPQHF. The CDR3 DNA reads as TGTGCCAGCAGCTTAGGGGGTCCTGACAATCAGCCCCAGCATTTT.

J is TRBJ1-1 and V is TRBV20-1; D remains unclear. V was shortened by 5 bases and J by 2 bases, with 21 bases between the two germline ends. Germline-derived CDR1 and CDR2 are DFQATT and SNEGSKA (reference sequence). The CDR3 runs to 16 residues. The CDR3 sequence is CSAEHRAPGRNTEAFF. The CDR3 nucleotides read TGCAGTGCTGAACACCGGGCCCCGGGGAGAAACACTGAAGCTTTCTTT.

For the CDR3, the DNA is TGTGCCAGCAGCCAACGTAGCGGGAGGAGGGAGACCCAGTACTTC. It specifies CASSQRSGRRETQYF. The chain links TRBV7-8 to TRBJ2-5, with TRBD2 identical over 10 bases. Unmatched junction bases numbered 8, after V lost 5 bases and J lost 5 bases. Germline lookup yields CDR1 SGHVS and CDR2 FQNEAQ. The CDR3 extends over 15 amino acids.

This chain joins TRBV28 and TRBJ2-1; TRBD1 matches at 7 bases. Trimming at V came to 6 bases and at J to 5 bases, leaving 7 bases not matched to a gene. Per the germline V gene, CDR1 is MDHEN and CDR2 is SYDVKM. This CDR3 spans 14 amino acids. The CDR3 nucleotides are TGTGCCAGCAGGATGACAGGGATCCACAATGAGCAGTTCTTC. This translates into CASRMTGIHNEQFF.

This clonotype was picked up a small number of times. The genes are TRBV18 and TRBJ1-1; 9 bases match TRBD1. V shed 6 bases and J 0 bases; nucleotides not matched to a gene: 8. The CDR3 is 16 residues long. CDR1 is KGHSH, CDR2 LQKENI, per germline. Written as DNA, the CDR3 is TGTGCCAGCTCCCCCGGGACAGGGCCTCTGAACACTGAAGCTTTCTTT. This translates into CASSPGTGPLNTEAFF.

This chain links TRBV9 with TRBJ2-2; D might be TRBD1 (5 bases). Germline assignment: CDR1 SGDLS and CDR2 YYNGEE. The CDR3 consists of 16 residues. Trimming removed 0 bases at V and 5 bases at J, with 14 bases between. The CDR3 region is CASSVGSTAGTGELFF. DNA of the CDR3: TGTGCCAGCAGCGTAGGATCGACAGCAGGAACCGGGGAGCTGTTTTTT.

This clonotype has ten or more counts. This rearrangement joins TRBV3-1 to TRBJ1-2; D perhaps matches TRBD1 (6 bases). Trimming removed 5 bases from V and 4 bases from J, with 11 bases in between. The CDR3 covers 13 residues. CDR1 is LGHDT and CDR2 is YNNKEL in the germline V gene (reference sequence). The CDR3 nucleotides read TGTGCCAGCAGCGGGACAAGACTCTATGGCTACACCTTC. This translates into CASSGTRLYGYTF.

The gene calls are TRBV29-1 and TRBJ2-5; the match to TRBD2 covers 8 bases. V trimming: 3 bases; J trimming: 4 bases; junction bases outside the gene matches: 7. The CDR3 runs 14 residues. Germline CDR1 is SQVTM and CDR2 is ANQGSEA. The CDR3 bases are TGCAGCGTTGATTACCGGGGGGGAGGAGAGACCCAGTACTTC. Translated, it gives CSVDYRGGGETQYF.